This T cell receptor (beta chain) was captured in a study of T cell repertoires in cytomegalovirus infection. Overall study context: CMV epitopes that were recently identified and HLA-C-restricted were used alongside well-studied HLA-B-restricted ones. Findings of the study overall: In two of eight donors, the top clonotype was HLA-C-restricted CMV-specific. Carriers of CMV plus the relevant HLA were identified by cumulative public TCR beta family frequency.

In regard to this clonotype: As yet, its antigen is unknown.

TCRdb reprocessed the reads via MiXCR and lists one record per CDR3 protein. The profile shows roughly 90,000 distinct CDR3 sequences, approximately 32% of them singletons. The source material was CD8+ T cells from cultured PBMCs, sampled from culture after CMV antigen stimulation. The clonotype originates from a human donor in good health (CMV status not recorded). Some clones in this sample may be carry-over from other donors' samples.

The CDR3: CASSFAPQGSYTF. The CDR3 nucleotides are TGTGCCAGCAGCTTTGCCCCACAAGGCAGCTACACCTTC. The chain employs TRBV5-4 and TRBJ1-2, with D unresolved. Germline lookup yields CDR1 SGHNT and CDR2 YYREEE (reference sequence). The CDR3 sequence is 13 residues long. V was cut by 2 bases and J by 9 bases, with 14 bases left in between.